Presented here are 14 T cell receptor beta chains from one specimen sequenced in a study of regulatory T cells in long-lasting Graves disease. In building TCR beta libraries, iRepertoire HTBI primers were used together with Arm-PCR of CDR3 regions. TCRdb recomputed calls from the multiplex PCR reads with MiXCR, one row per CDR3 protein. The table includes 300,000 to 500,000 distinct CDR3 sequences, less than 25% detected once. Described time point: persistent/refractory GD, antithyroid drugs over 5 years with positive TRAb. With RNA extracted from PBMCs as input, the TCR library was made. The sample here was peripheral blood mononuclear cells (PBMCs), taken when the disease was refractory, from a patient treated with antithyroid drugs. Every receptor here comes from a female donor with Graves disease.

This clonotype showed up many times. The chain employs TRBV12-3 or TRBV12-4 and TRBJ2-7; D is unclear. Trimming cost V 3 bases and J 3 bases, with 9 bases left between them. The CDR3 spans 13 residues. The CDR3 region is CASSFSNHYEQYF. For the CDR3, the DNA is TGTGCCAGCAGTTTCTCTAACCACTACGAGCAGTACTTC.

The CDR3 region is CATVTREDTEAFF. In DNA, the CDR3 is TGCGCCACCGTAACACGAGAGGACACTGAAGCTTTCTTT. The chain combines TRBV10-1 with TRBJ1-1; D call uncertain. The CDR3 length is 13 residues. From germline, CDR1 is WNHNN and CDR2 SYGVQD (reference sequence). V was cut by 10 bases and J by 3 bases, with 15 bases left in between.

This clonotype was recorded a few times. The chain combines TRBV20-1 with TRBJ2-7, with 7 positions matching TRBD2. Trimming cost V 1 base and J 2 bases; bases outside gene matches: 8. The CDR3 is made up of 15 amino acids. Germline-derived CDR1 and CDR2 are DFQATT and SNEGSKA (reference sequence). The chain's CDR3 is CSARGAGERAYEQYF. The DNA for the CDR3 is TGCAGTGCTAGAGGCGCGGGGGAGCGGGCCTACGAGCAGTACTTC.

The rearrangement joins TRBV10-3 to TRBJ2-2; D perhaps matches TRBD2 (5 bases). There are 15 residues in the CDR3. Germline V CDR1 and CDR2: ENHRY, SYGVKD. With 2 bases removed from V and 7 bases from J, the gap between germline ends came to 14 bases. This CDR3 is CAISEIGMGSGELFF. As DNA, the CDR3 is TGTGCCATCAGTGAGATCGGGATGGGGAGCGGGGAGCTGTTTTTT.

This sequence joins TRBV7-9 and TRBJ2-3; unclear D gene. The CDR3 is made up of 17 amino acids. The germline V and J ends were trimmed by 0 bases and 2 bases, with 15 bases remaining between them. Per germline, CDR1 SEHNR and CDR2 FQNEAQ (reference sequence). The CDR3 loop reads CASSLAPFLEDTDTQYF. CDR3 coding DNA: TGTGCCAGCAGCTTAGCGCCGTTCCTTGAAGACACAGATACGCAGTATTTT.

This clonotype was detected a few times. The chain is built from TRBV4-3 and TRBJ1-2; no clear D gene. The CDR3 spans 13 residues. V lost 1 base to trimming and J lost 6 bases, with 9 bases between them. The germline V gene encodes CDR1 LGHNA and CDR2 YSLEER. The CDR3 sequence: CASSQGTGNGYTF. In DNA form, the CDR3 reads TGCGCCAGCAGCCAAGGAACTGGGAATGGCTACACCTTC.

The chain is built from TRBV6-1 and TRBJ2-5; D ambiguous. With 4 bases removed from V and 5 bases from J, the gap between germline ends came to 14 bases. Germline V gene data show CDR1 as MNHNS and CDR2 as SASEGT. The CDR3 contains 14 residues. CDR3 sequence: CASSVSSRVETQYF. The CDR3 DNA is TGTGCCAGCAGTGTTTCCTCTCGTGTTGAGACCCAGTACTTC.

The chain employs TRBV29-1 and TRBJ2-1; D unclear. The CDR3 extends over 12 amino acids. The germline V gene encodes CDR1 SQVTM and CDR2 ANQGSEA. V dropped 4 bases and J dropped 6 bases, with 10 bases sitting between them. CDR3 in DNA: TGCAGCGTTGTCCCCGGCGGCAATGAGCAGTTCTTC. Translation gives CSVVPGGNEQFF.

This clonotype was observed at least ten times. The chain uses TRBV6-2 or TRBV6-3 and TRBJ2-5; tentative D call: TRBD1 (6 bases). Germline V gene sequence: CDR1 MNHEY, CDR2 SVGEGT. V gave up 4 bases and J gave up 0 bases, with 9 bases separating them. The CDR3 has 14 residues. This CDR3 is CASSFRTDQETQYF. The DNA of the CDR3 is TGTGCCAGCAGTTTCCGGACAGACCAAGAGACCCAGTACTTC.

The sample holds many counts of this clonotype. The chain joins TRBV28 to TRBJ1-1, with D perhaps TRBD1 (6 bases). The ends were cut back, 3 bases at V and 6 bases at J, with 14 bases in the middle. In germline, CDR1 is MDHEN, CDR2 SYDVKM. There are 14 residues in the CDR3. CDR3: CASSFHTGTPEAFF. CDR3 bases: TGTGCCAGCAGTTTCCACACCGGGACACCTGAAGCTTTCTTT.

As concerns this clonotype: Given a much more abundant clone one base away, this may be a read error. The rearrangement joins TRBV7-2 to TRBJ2-2; 7 nucleotides match TRBD2. This CDR3 is built from 16 residues. After removal of 5 bases from V and 3 bases from J, the junction contained 9 bases not matched to a gene. Germline loops: CDR1 SGHTA, CDR2 FQGNSA. CDR3 region: CASSQRSGKDTGELFF. CDR3 in DNA: TGTGCCAGCAGCCAACGGAGCGGGAAGGACACCGGGGAGCTGTTTTTT.

There are many counts of this clonotype. This chain links TRBV2 with TRBJ1-2; D unresolved. The CDR3 loop spans 13 amino acids. CDR1 and CDR2 (germline): SNHLY, FYNNEI. V lost 1 base and J 4 bases, leaving 7 bases between the germline ends. CDR3 residues: CASSEGLGYGYTF. CDR3 nucleotide sequence: TGTGCCAGCAGTGAAGGATTGGGCTATGGCTACACCTTC. Full variable domain (outside the CDR3, taken from reference TRBV2 and TRBJ1-2): EPEVTQTPSHQVTQMGQEVILRCVPISNHLYFYWYRQILGQKVEFLVSFYNNEISEKSEIFDDQFSVERPDGSNFTLKIRSTKLEDSAMYFCASSEGLGYGYTFGSGTRLTVV.

This clonotype was found many times. The chain carries TRBV2 and TRBJ2-2; 8 bases are a match to TRBD2. The CDR3 has 14 amino acids. Germline V gene sequence: CDR1 SNHLY, CDR2 FYNNEI. V shed 10 bases and J 4 bases; nucleotides not matched to a gene: 8. The CDR3 region has the DNA TGTGCCATACGGTCGGGAGGGCCCACCGGGGAGCTGTTTTTT. Residues: CAIRSGGPTGELFF. Full variable domain (remainder filled in from reference TRBV2 and TRBJ2-2): EPEVTQTPSHQVTQMGQEVILRCVPISNHLYFYWYRQILGQKVEFLVSFYNNEISEKSEIFDDQFSVERPDGSNFTLKIRSTKLEDSAMYFCAIRSGGPTGELFFGEGSRLTVL.

As regards this clonotype: A much larger clone differs by one base, so this may be a read error. J is TRBJ2-7 and V is TRBV28; D remains unclear. Germline CDR1 is MDHEN and CDR2 is SYDVKM. CDR3 size: 12 residues. The CDR3 sequence: CASSWASNERYF. DNA for the CDR3: TGTGCCAGCAGTTGGGCTTCCAACGAGCGGTACTTC.